These 22 T cell receptor beta chains came from one sample sequenced in a study of blood T cells in healthy people across ages. A J-beta primer mix and a sample-barcoded 5' primer were used in a second PCR of roughly 6 to 11 cycles. TCRdb fed the 5' RACE reads into MiXCR, producing one record per CDR3 protein. The sample carries about a million distinct CDR3 sequences, under 50% recorded once. Sequenced: blood. Receptor source: a man younger than 40 in good health.

The chain combines TRBV28 with TRBJ2-1; 12 nucleotides agree with TRBD2. V lost 10 bases and J lost 4; bases outside the gene matches: 5. This CDR3 region has 14 residues. Germline CDR1 MDHEN, CDR2 SYDVKM. The chain's CDR3 is CATGLAGLYNEQFF. In DNA form, the CDR3 reads TGTGCCACCGGACTAGCGGGACTTTACAATGAGCAGTTCTTC.

This chain links TRBV20-1 with TRBJ2-7; D gene unclear. V was shortened by 1 base and J by 1 base, with 8 bases between the two germline ends. The CDR3 is 13 amino acids. Germline CDR1 reads DFQATT; CDR2 reads SNEGSKA (reference sequence). The DNA for the CDR3 is TGCAGTGCTAGAGTTTGGGAATCCTACGAGCAGTACTTC. It is translated as CSARVWESYEQYF.

This clonotype was observed many times. This chain uses TRBV21-1 with TRBJ2-3; the D call of TRBD1 is as the table states it, not checked on the DNA. TRBV21-1 is listed as a pseudogene. The CDR3 is 18 amino acids. The DNA of the CDR3 is TGTGCCAGCAGCGAAAGCGGGGGGGCTGACATGAAGCCAGATACGCAGTATTTT. Protein product: CASSESGGADMKPDTQYF.

The rearrangement joins TRBV28 to TRBJ2-1, with TRBD2 matching 13 bases. V lost 2 bases and J lost 10; bases outside the gene matches: 5. Germline V CDR1 and CDR2: MDHEN, SYDVKM. The CDR3 contains 15 residues. The CDR3 region has the DNA TGTGCCAGCAGTTTAAGGACTAGCGGGGGCCCCGAGCAGTTCTTC. It specifies CASSLRTSGGPEQFF.

This clonotype has only a few counts. This chain connects TRBV11-2 to TRBJ2-1; no definite D call. V was pared by 8 bases and J by 4 bases, with 15 bases between. The CDR3 runs to 14 residues. Germline values: CDR1 SGHAT, CDR2 FQNNGV. In DNA form, the CDR3 reads TGTGCCAGCTCTCAAAGCAGTGGTTACAATGAGCAGTTCTTC. Translated, it gives CASSQSSGYNEQFF.

V is TRBV4-3 and J is TRBJ2-1; D gene ambiguous. The CDR3 is 12 residues long. Germline CDR1 and CDR2: LGHNA and YSLEER. Between the trimmed V and J ends, which lost 5 bases and 5 bases, there was a span of 7 bases. CDR3 protein: CASSSWNNEQFF. CDR3 DNA: TGCGCCAGCAGCTCCTGGAACAATGAGCAGTTCTTC.

The chain couples TRBV11-3 to TRBJ1-6; D is possibly TRBD1 (5 bases). With 5 bases removed from V and 7 bases from J, the gap between germline ends came to 15 bases. This CDR3 region has 15 residues. Germline values: CDR1 SGHNT, CDR2 YENEEA. This CDR3 reads CASSPPGLSNSPLHF. CDR3 DNA sequence: TGTGCCAGCAGCCCCCCGGGACTGTCAAATTCACCCCTCCACTTT.

The V and J genes are TRBV4-2 and TRBJ2-3; TRBD1 agrees at 7 bases. Trimming took 1 base from V and 7 from J; bases not matched to a gene: 14. Per the germline V gene, CDR1 is LGHNA and CDR2 is YNFKEQ. There are 17 residues in the CDR3. CDR3 sequence: CASSQVGDRDSRNTQYF. CDR3 coding DNA: TGTGCCAGCAGCCAAGTGGGCGACAGGGATTCAAGGAATACGCAGTATTTT.

The rearrangement uses TRBV5-6 and TRBJ2-1; D unresolved. The CDR3 has 16 amino acids. The germline V gene has CDR1 SGHDT and CDR2 YYEEEE. V was shortened by 3 bases and J by 8 bases, with 21 bases between the two germline ends. CDR3 nucleotide sequence: TGTGCCAGCAGCTGGAACCGTGGGCGAGGTAATCATGAGCAGTTCTTC. Its protein is CASSWNRGRGNHEQFF. The full variable domain, rest sourced from reference TRBV5-6 and TRBJ2-1, is DAGVTQSPTHLIKTRGQQVTLRCSPKSGHDTVSWYQQALGQGPQFIFQYYEEEERQRGNFPDRFSGHQFPNYSSELNVNALLLGDSALYLCASSWNRGRGNHEQFFGPGTRLTVL.

The chain combines TRBV12-3 or TRBV12-4 with TRBJ2-1, with 9 bases identical to TRBD1. V lost 6 bases, J lost 8 bases, and 14 bases stayed unmatched. The CDR3 covers 16 residues. Here the CDR3 reads CASSPGTGRLGYEQFF. The DNA for the CDR3 is TGTGCCAGCAGCCCAGGGACAGGGAGGTTAGGGTATGAGCAGTTCTTC.

This clonotype was seen more than once but under ten times. This chain connects TRBV4-1 to TRBJ2-7; D is ambiguous. This CDR3 is built from 14 residues. Trimming removed 1 base at V and 0 bases at J, with 7 bases between. Germline CDR1 reads MGHRA; CDR2 reads YSYEKL. The CDR3 region has the DNA TGCGCCAGCAGCCAAGGAAGCTTCTCCTACGAGCAGTACTTC. As protein: CASSQGSFSYEQYF.

Remarks on this clonotype: A junction end diverges from the germline sequence, so it may reflect a read error. The V call is TRBV4-2, the J call TRBJ2-5; D not certain. The DNA end is more similar to TRBJ2-7, so the J call may be wrong. This CDR3 region has 13 residues. Germline CDR1 LGHNA, CDR2 YNFKEQ. The CDR3 DNA reads TGTGCCGGCAGCCAAGATGGGGTTGGCGAGCAGTACTTC. Translating gives CAGSQDGVGEQYF.

The chain combines TRBV20-1 with TRBJ2-7, with TRBD1 matching over 7 bases. The CDR3 contains 14 residues. J lost 5 bases, V lost 3 bases, and 10 bases had no gene match. Germline-derived CDR1 and CDR2 are DFQATT and SNEGSKA (reference sequence). CDR3 in DNA: TGCAGTGCTAGTTCAACCGGGACAGTCAACGAGCAGTACTTC. Amino acids: CSASSTGTVNEQYF.

The rearrangement joins TRBV20-1 to TRBJ2-7; D possibly corresponds to TRBD2 (5 bases). The V end was cut by 5 bases, the J end by 2 bases, with 13 bases between. The CDR3 has 13 residues. In germline, CDR1 is DFQATT, CDR2 SNEGSKA (reference sequence). In nucleotides, the CDR3 is TGCAGTGCTGGACTGGGAAGGCCCTACGAGCAGTACTTC. Its protein is CSAGLGRPYEQYF.

There are a few counts of this clonotype. This chain connects TRBV5-1 to TRBJ2-3, with D hard to call. The germline V and J ends were trimmed by 0 bases and 4 bases, with 9 bases remaining between them. The CDR3 is made up of 14 amino acids. CDR1 is SGHRS and CDR2 is YFSETQ in the germline V gene. The CDR3, as DNA: TGCGCCAGCAGCTTGGGGGCGAGCCCAGATACGCAGTATTTT. Translation: CASSLGASPDTQYF.

The V call is TRBV20-1, the J call TRBJ2-1, with D unresolved. The V and J ends lost 5 bases and 2 bases respectively, with 22 bases between them. This CDR3 has 17 residues. Per the germline V gene, CDR1 is DFQATT and CDR2 is SNEGSKA (reference sequence). The chain's CDR3 is CSAGPLGTIQAYNEQFF. The CDR3 bases are TGCAGTGCTGGTCCCCTGGGAACAATTCAGGCCTACAATGAGCAGTTCTTC.

V gene TRBV12-3 or TRBV12-4 combines with J gene TRBJ1-5; TRBD1 agrees at 9 bases. The junction had 10 bases not matched to a gene; V was cut back by 6 bases and J by 7 bases. The CDR3 has 15 amino acids. The CDR3 here is CASSPGQGYRQPQHF. In nucleotides, the CDR3 is TGTGCCAGCAGCCCCGGACAGGGGTACCGACAGCCCCAGCATTTT.

The rearrangement uses TRBV10-3 and TRBJ2-7; D remains unclear. The V and J ends lost 0 bases and 6 bases respectively, with 3 bases between them. The CDR3 contains 11 residues. Germline V gene data show CDR1 as ENHRY and CDR2 as SYGVKD. CDR3 sequence: CAISESSEQYF. CDR3 nucleotides: TGTGCCATCAGTGAGTCGAGCGAGCAGTACTTC.

V is TRBV30 and J is TRBJ2-7; 9 bases line up with TRBD2. The V segment lost 0 bases and the J segment 10 bases; nucleotides outside the gene matches: 4. Germline V gives CDR1 GTSNPN, CDR2 SVGIG (reference sequence). CDR3 length: 12 residues. The DNA of the CDR3 is TGTGCCTGGAGTGTCACTAGCGGGCTTCAGTACTTC. This encodes CAWSVTSGLQYF. The variable domain in full, with the rest retrieved from reference TRBV30 and TRBJ2-7, is SQTIHQWPATLVQPVGSPLSLECTVEGTSNPNLYWYRQAAGRGLQLLFYSVGIGQISSEVPQNLSASRPQDRQFILSSKKLLLSDSGFYLCAWSVTSGLQYFGPGTRLTVT.

The chain recombines TRBV9 with TRBJ2-2; no clear D. Trimming cost V 0 bases and J 3 bases, with 9 bases left between them. The CDR3 is 15 residues long. The V gene's germline CDR1 is SGDLS and CDR2 YYNGEE. CDR3 protein: CASSVATGYTGELFF. In nucleotides, the CDR3 is TGTGCCAGCAGCGTAGCTACCGGGTACACCGGGGAGCTGTTTTTT. Full variable domain (remainder filled in from reference TRBV9 and TRBJ2-2): DSGVTQTPKHLITATGQRVTLRCSPRSGDLSVYWYQQSLDQGLQFLIQYYNGEERAKGNILERFSAQQFPDLHSELNLSSLELGDSALYFCASSVATGYTGELFFGEGSRLTVL.

In regard to this clonotype: The conserved closing phenylalanine or tryptophan is absent in this CDR3, likely reflecting a read error. The chain recombines TRBV5-6 with TRBJ2-1, with TRBD2 identical over 10 bases. The CDR3 contains 15 residues. Germline loops: CDR1 SGHDT, CDR2 YYEEEE. Trimming took 1 base from V and 7 from J; bases not matched to a gene: 5. The CDR3 nucleotides are TGTGCCAGCAGCTTGACTAGCGGGGTAGTGAATGAGCAGTTCTCC. It yields the protein CASSLTSGVVNEQFS.

This chain connects TRBV20-1 to TRBJ2-1; a weak D match, TRBD2 (5 bases). CDR3 length: 12 amino acids. Trimming left V 3 bases short and J 3 bases short, with 6 bases between. Germline V gene sequence: CDR1 DFQATT, CDR2 SNEGSKA (reference sequence). CDR3 coding DNA: TGCAGTGCTAGGGACTTCTACAATGAGCAGTTCTTC. Encoded protein: CSARDFYNEQFF.